This entry lists 29 T cell receptor beta chains sequenced from one sample in a study of blood T cell repertoires in COVID-19. The method was immunoSEQ multiplex PCR; TCRdb's version includes in-frame clones alone and lacks a portion of them. Of about 130,000 clones listed, about 91% are singletons. The sample consisted of peripheral blood. These receptors all stem from a man aged 50 to 59 with acute or convalescent COVID-19.

This clone showed up just once. This rearrangement joins TRBV7-3 to TRBJ1-2; D unclear. With 3 bases removed from V and 8 bases from J, the gap between germline ends came to 13 bases. Germline CDR1 and CDR2: SGHTA and FQGTGA. This CDR3 region has 13 residues. The DNA of the CDR3 is TGTGCCAGCAGCTTCCGCGACTCGGGAGGCTACACCTTC. It codes for CASSFRDSGGYTF.

This clone was observed a handful of times. This chain uses TRBV6-6 with TRBJ1-4; 7 bases line up with TRBD1. This CDR3 is 15 amino acids long. The germline CDR1 and CDR2 sequences are MNHNY and SVGAGI (reference sequence). V lost 5 bases to trimming and J lost 6 bases; unmatched junction nucleotides: 9. The CDR3 nucleotides read TGTGCCAGCAGTCCTTCAGGGGGGTCTTATGAAAAACTGTTTTTT. It specifies CASSPSGGSYEKLFF.

The chain is built from TRBV6-5 and TRBJ1-2; 8 positions match TRBD1. J lost 7 bases, V lost 8 bases, and 15 bases had no gene match. The germline V gene encodes CDR1 MNHEY and CDR2 SVGAGI. The CDR3 spans 15 residues. DNA for the CDR3: TGTGCCAGCGTCTCCGAGGCAGGGGGCTCTCGTGGCTACACCTTC. It is translated as CASVSEAGGSRGYTF.

This clone turned up a few times. V usage is TRBV3-1 (or the pseudogene TRBV3-2) and J usage is TRBJ1-1; D is uncertain. Germline CDR1 and CDR2: LGHDT and YNNKEL (reference sequence). The CDR3 has 13 residues. Trimming cost V 4 bases and J 0 bases, with 6 bases left between them. The CDR3 DNA sequence: TGTGCCAGCAGCCCGAGCTTGAACACTGAAGCTTTCTTT. This translates into CASSPSLNTEAFF.

The genes are TRBV7-9 and TRBJ2-5; possible D gene TRBD2, 6 bases. Germline V gene sequence: CDR1 SEHNR, CDR2 FQNEAQ (reference sequence). The CDR3 covers 14 residues. V was shortened by 3 bases and J by 0 bases, with 8 bases between the two germline ends. This chain's CDR3 is CASSFAGNQETQYF. For the CDR3, the DNA is TGTGCCAGCAGCTTTGCGGGAAACCAAGAGACCCAGTACTTC.

The gene calls are TRBV5-1 and TRBJ2-2, with D perhaps matching TRBD2 (6 bases). V was shortened by 4 bases and J by 4 bases, with 14 bases between the two germline ends. The CDR3 spans 15 residues. CDR1 and CDR2 (germline): SGHRS, YFSETQ. CDR3 residues: CASSQQAGFTGELFF. The CDR3 DNA sequence: TGCGCCAGCAGCCAGCAAGCGGGCTTCACCGGGGAGCTGTTTTTT.

The chain joins TRBV5-1 to TRBJ1-1; maybe TRBD1 (5 bases). Trimming took off 6 bases at V and 3 bases at J, with 15 bases between the two ends. The CDR3 is 14 amino acids. Germline V lookup: CDR1 SGHRS, CDR2 YFSETQ. As DNA, the CDR3 is TGCGCCAGCAACCCATGGGGGGAAGACACTGAAGCTTTCTTT. Translated, it gives CASNPWGEDTEAFF.

The chain has TRBV2 and TRBJ2-6, with D possibly being TRBD2 (6 bases). The length of the CDR3 is 15 residues. CDR1 is SNHLY, CDR2 FYNNEI, per germline. With 3 bases removed from V and 1 base from J, the gap between germline ends came to 7 bases. The CDR3 sequence is CASSDGGSGANVLTF. DNA of the CDR3: TGTGCCAGCAGTGACGGGGGATCTGGGGCCAACGTCCTGACTTTC.

The chain uses TRBV19 and TRBJ1-1; D perhaps matches TRBD1 (5 bases). Per the germline V gene, CDR1 is LNHDA and CDR2 is SQIVND (reference sequence). The CDR3 contains 13 residues. Trimming stripped 5 bases from V and 12 bases from J, with 19 bases between. The CDR3 here is CASSPWDLPVTFF. The DNA of the CDR3 is TGTGCCAGTAGTCCATGGGACTTACCCGTAACTTTCTTT.

This rearrangement joins TRBV6-5 to TRBJ1-1; TRBD1 matches 7 bases. The V segment lost 6 bases and the J segment 9 bases; nucleotides outside the gene matches: 4. The CDR3 contains 11 residues. Per the germline V gene, CDR1 is MNHEY and CDR2 is SVGAGI. The CDR3: CASRETGKAFF. CDR3 bases: TGTGCCAGCAGGGAGACAGGGAAAGCTTTCTTT.

V is TRBV5-1 and J is TRBJ2-5, with TRBD1 identical over 10 bases. CDR1 is SGHRS, CDR2 YFSETQ, per germline. Trimming took 6 bases from V and 3 from J; bases not matched to a gene: 8. The CDR3 has 15 amino acids. The DNA for the CDR3 is TGCGCCAGCACCGCGACCGGGACAGGGGAAGAGACCCAGTACTTC. Amino acid sequence: CASTATGTGEETQYF.

The V gene is TRBV5-6, the J gene TRBJ1-2, with D possibly being TRBD1 (5 bases). Germline V gene sequence: CDR1 SGHDT, CDR2 YYEEEE. This CDR3 has 14 amino acids. Trimming left V 3 bases short and J 2 bases short, with 11 bases between. CDR3 nucleotides: TGTGCCAGCAGCTCCTTATCAGGGAACTATGGCTACACCTTC. Amino acid sequence: CASSSLSGNYGYTF. Filled out from reference TRBV5-6 and TRBJ1-2, the complete variable domain reads DAGVTQSPTHLIKTRGQQVTLRCSPKSGHDTVSWYQQALGQGPQFIFQYYEEEERQRGNFPDRFSGHQFPNYSSELNVNALLLGDSALYLCASSSLSGNYGYTFGSGTRLTVV.

V is TRBV28 and J is TRBJ1-6, with 8 bases matching TRBD1. Germline values: CDR1 MDHEN, CDR2 SYDVKM. The CDR3 covers 14 residues. With V trimmed by 5 bases and J by 10 bases, 7 bases remained unmatched. The CDR3 sequence is CASSQVRQGSPLHF. The CDR3 DNA is TGTGCCAGCAGTCAAGTAAGACAGGGGTCACCCCTCCACTTT.

The chain recombines TRBV5-1 with TRBJ1-3, with D possibly matching TRBD1 (6 bases). Germline assignment: CDR1 SGHRS and CDR2 YFSETQ. The CDR3 runs to 14 residues. V was trimmed by 0 bases and J by 8 bases, leaving 12 bases between them. CDR3 sequence (DNA): TGCGCCAGCAGCTTGGGACAGGATTTTGACACCATATATTTT. Translation gives CASSLGQDFDTIYF.

V is TRBV18 and J is TRBJ2-6; perhaps TRBD1 as D (5 bases). CDR1 is KGHSH, CDR2 LQKENI, per germline. The CDR3 loop spans 18 amino acids. Between the trimmed V and J ends, which lost 3 bases and 2 bases, there was a span of 17 bases. This chain's CDR3 is CASSPIRDSNAGANVLTF. For the CDR3, the DNA is TGTGCCAGCTCACCCATCCGAGACAGTAATGCTGGGGCCAACGTCCTGACTTTC.

The V call is TRBV3-1 (or the pseudogene TRBV3-2), the J call TRBJ2-1; the D gene is possibly TRBD2 (5 bases). This CDR3 has 15 amino acids. From germline, CDR1 is LGHDT and CDR2 YNNKEL (reference sequence). Trimming cost V 4 bases and J 6 bases, with 16 bases left between them. The CDR3 reads CASSRTGWYRNEQFF. DNA for the CDR3: TGTGCCAGCAGCCGGACGGGATGGTACCGCAATGAGCAGTTCTTC.

The chain joins TRBV2 to TRBJ2-7; 8 bases line up with TRBD2. There are 14 residues in the CDR3. With V trimmed by 6 bases and J by 6 bases, 10 bases remained unmatched. Per the germline V gene, CDR1 is SNHLY and CDR2 is FYNNEI. The CDR3 here is CASRTGTSTSEQYF. The CDR3 DNA follows: TGTGCCAGCAGAACCGGGACTAGTACGTCCGAGCAGTACTTC.

This rearrangement joins TRBV9 to TRBJ2-1; possible D gene TRBD2, 5 bases. The CDR3 consists of 14 residues. V shed 4 bases and J shed 3 bases, with 11 bases lying between them. The germline V gene has CDR1 SGDLS and CDR2 YYNGEE. CDR3: CASSTSGIYNEQFF. DNA for the CDR3: TGTGCCAGCAGCACAAGCGGAATCTACAATGAGCAGTTCTTC.

Only a few counts were recorded for this clone. J is TRBJ2-3 and V is TRBV28; 7 bases fit TRBD1. Per the germline V gene, CDR1 is MDHEN and CDR2 is SYDVKM. The CDR3 loop spans 14 amino acids. Trimming took 3 bases from V and 4 from J; bases not matched to a gene: 4. The CDR3 DNA follows: TGTGCCAGCAGTTTGGGACAGTTGGCAGATACGCAGTATTTT. It yields the protein CASSLGQLADTQYF.

The CDR3 reads CASSLQEGLGYTF. CDR3 in DNA: TGTGCCAGCAGCCTCCAGGAGGGCTTGGGCTACACCTTC. This chain connects TRBV3-1 (or the pseudogene TRBV3-2) to TRBJ1-2; D remains ambiguous. The V gene's germline CDR1 is LGHDT and CDR2 YNNKEL (reference sequence). V gave up 4 bases and J gave up 8 bases, with 14 bases separating them. The CDR3 covers 13 residues.

The chain has TRBV7-2 and TRBJ1-1; D call uncertain. CDR3 length equals 13 residues. The V gene's germline CDR1 is SGHTA and CDR2 FQGNSA. With 5 bases removed from V and 5 bases from J, the gap between germline ends came to 12 bases. The CDR3 here is CASSLAEWTEAFF. In nucleotides, the CDR3 is TGTGCCAGCAGCCTCGCCGAGTGGACTGAAGCTTTCTTT.

The chain links TRBV15 to TRBJ1-2; weak D call: TRBD1 (5 bases). CDR1 is LNHNV and CDR2 is YYDKDF in the germline V gene (reference sequence). The V and J ends lost 6 bases and 0 bases respectively, with 8 bases between them. The CDR3 is 13 residues long. For the CDR3, the DNA is TGTGCCACCAGTCAGGACACTAACTATGGCTACACCTTC. Protein product: CATSQDTNYGYTF. Supplemented by reference TRBV15 and TRBJ1-2, the full variable domain reads DAMVIQNPRYQVTQFGKPVTLSCSQTLNHNVMYWYQQKSSQAPKLLFHYYDKDFNNEADTPDNFQSRRPNTSFCFLDIRSPGLGDTAMYLCATSQDTNYGYTFGSGTRLTVV.

The CDR3 nucleotides read TGTGCCAGCAGCCCGACAATTGGAATTTACGAGCAGTACTTC. It codes for CASSPTIGIYEQYF. The V and J genes are TRBV5-4 and TRBJ2-7, with D uncertain. CDR1 and CDR2 from the germline V gene are SGHNT and YYREEE (reference sequence). Trimming pared 4 bases from V and 4 bases from J, leaving 15 bases between. This CDR3 comprises 14 residues.

This chain connects TRBV6-7 to TRBJ1-6; maybe TRBD1 (6 bases). TRBV6-7 is designated an ORF whose function remains uncertain. V was clipped by 7 bases and J by 8 bases, with 27 bases between them. The CDR3 has 18 residues. CDR3 sequence reads: CASTKPPLDRSDHSPLHF. The CDR3 region has the DNA TGTGCCAGCACAAAACCCCCCCTCGACAGGAGCGATCATTCACCCCTCCACTTT.

In this sample, this clone turned up once. The chain couples TRBV10-3 to TRBJ2-7; 7 bases are a match to TRBD1. The V gene's germline CDR1 is ENHRY and CDR2 SYGVKD. The junction had 13 bases not matched to a gene; V was cut back by 6 bases and J by 2 bases. This CDR3 contains 16 residues. CDR3 residues: CAIRARGQTYTYEQYF. Written as DNA, the CDR3 is TGTGCCATCAGGGCTCGGGGACAGACCTATACCTACGAGCAGTACTTC.

DNA of the CDR3: TGTGCCAGTGAAACAGGTGGCACAGATACGCAGTATTTT. It yields the protein CASETGGTDTQYF. The V call is TRBV9, the J call TRBJ2-3; D possibly corresponds to TRBD1 (5 bases). The CDR3 totals 13 residues. V was pared by 8 bases and J by 1 base, with 11 bases between. Germline values: CDR1 SGDLS, CDR2 YYNGEE.

For this clone: Distinct nucleotide sequences in the sample also encode this CDR3. V and J are TRBV5-1 and TRBJ1-5; D unresolved. Trimming left V 2 bases short and J 2 bases short, with 5 bases between. This CDR3 comprises 13 residues. CDR1 is SGHRS, CDR2 YFSETQ, per germline. CDR3 sequence: CASSFEGNQPQHF. CDR3 in DNA: TGCGCCAGCAGCTTCGAGGGCAATCAGCCCCAGCATTTT.

The chain links TRBV29-1 to TRBJ1-2; D uncertain. The CDR3 is 13 residues long. Germline-derived CDR1 and CDR2 are SQVTM and ANQGSEA. Trimming removed 7 bases from V and 4 bases from J, with 16 bases in between. The CDR3 nucleotides read TGCAGCGCCCCTGTGGAGGGAGGCTATGGCTACACCTTC. Its protein product is CSAPVEGGYGYTF.

The V and J genes are TRBV28 and TRBJ2-7; 7 nucleotides line up with TRBD1. This CDR3 has 17 residues. The V and J ends lost 4 bases and 3 bases, in that order; junction bases with no gene match: 15. The V gene's germline CDR1 is MDHEN and CDR2 SYDVKM. DNA for the CDR3: TGTGCCAGCAGTTCCCCCGTGGACAGGCAAACCCTCTACGAGCAGTACTTC. It yields the protein CASSSPVDRQTLYEQYF.